A selection of T cell receptor beta chains follows, all from one sample in a study of molecular identifiers for immune sequencing clone quantification. TCRdb used MiXCR to reprocess the PCR reads, holding one entry per CDR3 protein. Of about 500,000 distinct CDR3 sequences listed, 25% are singletons. Sequencing used naive CD8+ T cells from blood, with Jurkat cell RNA spiked in. All receptors come from a human donor in good health. Some libraries in this study had Jurkat cell RNA spiked in. Each CDR3 is given with its conserved first and last residue. The D gene is left open where the match is weak. Rows give clone size only sometimes, using once, few, many, or a class for an expanded clone.

v_call	clone_size	j_call	d_call	cdr3_aa	cdr3_nt
TRBV20-1	many	TRBJ2-7	TRBD1	CSARPGTGAYEQYF	TGCAGTGCTAGACCCGGGACAGGGGCATACGAGCAGTACTTC
TRBV10-2	.	TRBJ1-1	TRBD1	CASSVQGTNTEAFF	TGCGCCAGCAGTGTACAGGGGACGAACACTGAAGCTTTCTTT
TRBV3-1	many	TRBJ1-1	.	CASSQGVHSMNTEAFF	TGTGCCAGCAGCCAAGGAGTACACAGCATGAACACTGAAGCTTTCTTT
TRBV19	.	TRBJ2-3	TRBD1	CASRWGTGGADTQYF	TGTGCCAGTAGATGGGGGACAGGGGGAGCAGATACGCAGTATTTT
TRBV7-9	many	TRBJ1-1	.	CASSRRDGTPDTEAFF	TGTGCCAGCAGCCGTAGGGACGGCACTCCGGACACTGAAGCTTTCTTT
TRBV30	few	TRBJ1-1	.	CAWDRVLNTEAFF	TGTGCCTGGGACAGAGTCTTAAACACTGAAGCTTTCTTT
TRBV7-9	many	TRBJ2-7	.	CASSRGGEQYF	TGTGCCAGCAGTCGAGGGGGCGAGCAGTACTTC
TRBV7-9	few	TRBJ2-7	.	CASSLHSNYEQYF	TGTGCCAGCAGCTTACACAGTAACTACGAGCAGTACTTC
TRBV29-1	.	TRBJ2-3	.	CSVETGPPSDTQYF	TGCAGCGTTGAAACCGGGCCCCCTTCTGATACGCAGTATTTT
TRBV7-2	.	TRBJ2-7	TRBD2	CASTPGAGHSYEQYF	TGTGCCAGCACCCCTGGAGCGGGGCACTCCTACGAGCAGTACTTC
TRBV6-2/TRBV6-3	few	TRBJ2-1	.	CASSYNGEQFF	TGTGCCAGCAGTTACAATGGTGAGCAGTTCTTC
TRBV14	many	TRBJ1-2	.	CASSQDRLYGYTF	TGTGCCAGCAGCCAAGATAGACTCTATGGCTACACCTTC
TRBV6-2/TRBV6-3	.	TRBJ2-7	.	CASSWLVISYEQYF	TGTGCCAGCAGTTGGCTAGTGATCTCCTACGAGCAGTACTTC
TRBV28	few	TRBJ2-7	.	CASSFRDQGTHEQYF	TGTGCCAGCAGTTTTAGGGACCAGGGCACCCACGAGCAGTACTTC
TRBV7-9	few	TRBJ2-1	.	CASSWRPQDLYNEQFF	TGTGCCAGCAGCTGGCGACCTCAGGATCTCTACAATGAGCAGTTCTTC
TRBV20-1	few	TRBJ2-3	.	CSARSTRTDTQYF	TGCAGTGCTAGAAGTACCCGCACAGATACGCAGTATTTT
TRBV7-2	few	TRBJ2-7	.	CASNSGGLSYEQYF	TGTGCCAGCAATTCGGGCGGCCTCTCCTACGAGCAGTACTTC
TRBV7-8	many	TRBJ1-5	.	CASSALTTHSNQPQHF	TGTGCCAGCAGCGCATTAACAACTCATAGCAATCAGCCCCAGCATTTT
TRBV7-8	.	TRBJ1-1	.	CASSLFKNTEAFF	TGTGCCAGCAGCTTATTCAAGAACACTGAAGCTTTCTTT
TRBV30	.	TRBJ1-1	.	CAWSHTNTEAFF	TGTGCCTGGAGCCACACTAACACTGAAGCTTTCTTT
TRBV30	.	TRBJ1-6	.	CAWSRVPGSYNSPLHF	TGTGCCTGGAGTCGGGTCCCTGGATCCTATAATTCACCCCTCCACTTT
TRBV4-3	many	TRBJ1-1	TRBD1	CASSQDGTGWSTEAFF	TGCGCCAGCAGCCAAGATGGGACAGGTTGGAGCACTGAAGCTTTCTTT
TRBV29-1	.	TRBJ2-6	TRBD1	CSAHGQGQGAGANVLTF	TGCAGCGCCCATGGGCAGGGACAGGGGGCTGGGGCCAACGTCCTGACTTTC
TRBV20-1	few	TRBJ2-7	.	CSAGTTLYEQYF	TGCAGTGCTGGGACGACACTATACGAGCAGTACTTC
TRBV29-1	many	TRBJ1-1	.	CSVEGTTGNTEAFF	TGCAGCGTTGAGGGGACGACAGGGAACACTGAAGCTTTCTTT
TRBV28	many	TRBJ2-3	TRBD1	CASSSEVGRGLDTQYF	TGTGCCAGCAGTTCCGAAGTTGGCAGGGGGCTGGATACGCAGTATTTT
TRBV29-1	.	TRBJ2-7	TRBD2	CSVVYPGGLEQYF	TGCAGCGTTGTCTATCCGGGGGGGCTCGAGCAGTACTTC
TRBV6-2/TRBV6-3	.	TRBJ2-1	TRBD2	CASSYSFAGGRRNEQFF	TGTGCCAGCAGTTACTCCTTTGCGGGGGGGCGGAGGAATGAGCAGTTCTTC
TRBV9	once	TRBJ1-1	.	CASSVEASTGLPAFF	TGTGCCAGCAGCGTAGAGGCCTCCACAGGGCTCCCAGCTTTCTTT
TRBV9	.	TRBJ2-3	TRBD1	CARSVGGEDTQYF	TGTGCCCGCAGCGTAGGGGGCGAAGATACGCAGTATTTT
TRBV7-6	many	TRBJ2-7	.	CASSGQTYEQYF	TGTGCCAGCAGCGGACAGACCTACGAGCAGTACTTC
TRBV25-1	few	TRBJ1-2	.	CASSLVEGLGYTF	TGTGCCAGCAGCCTCGTTGAAGGGCTTGGCTACACCTTC
TRBV4-3	.	TRBJ2-7	.	CASSQGSGHSYEQYF	TGCGCCAGCAGCCAAGGTTCCGGGCACTCCTACGAGCAGTACTTC
TRBV12-3/TRBV12-4	.	TRBJ2-7	.	CASSLVLDEQYF	TGTGCCAGCAGTTTAGTTCTTGACGAGCAGTACTTC
TRBV6-1	.	TRBJ1-1	.	CASSEGRGEAFF	TGTGCCAGCAGTGAAGGTCGAGGGGAAGCTTTCTTT
TRBV29-1	many	TRBJ2-5	.	CSVDPDQETQYF	TGCAGCGTTGATCCGGACCAAGAGACCCAGTACTTC
TRBV5-1	once	TRBJ2-7	.	CASSLAEGTALYEQYF	TGCGCCAGCAGCTTGGCGGAGGGGACTGCTCTCTACGAGCAATACTTC
TRBV20-1	.	TRBJ2-3	TRBD2	CSARGLAGPHSTDTQYF	TGCAGTGCTAGAGGACTAGCGGGGCCACATAGCACAGATACGCAGTATTTT
TRBV7-6	.	TRBJ2-1	TRBD1	CASSSNTGTGTNEQFF	TGTGCCAGCAGCTCCAATACCGGGACAGGGACAAATGAGCAGTTCTTC
TRBV27	.	TRBJ1-2	.	CASSTVKGRSYGYTF	TGTGCCAGCAGCACCGTTAAGGGAAGATCCTATGGCTACACCTTC
TRBV5-8	.	TRBJ2-5	.	CASSLDGVQETQYF	TGTGCCAGCAGCTTGGATGGGGTCCAAGAGACCCAGTACTTC
TRBV29-1	.	TRBJ2-2	.	CSVLETTGELFF	TGCAGCGTCTTGGAAACCACCGGGGAGCTGTTTTTT
TRBV20-1	.	TRBJ2-1	TRBD2	CSARAPRDYSYNEQFF	TGCAGTGCTAGAGCCCCCCGGGACTACTCCTACAATGAGCAGTTCTTC
TRBV7-2	few	TRBJ2-3	.	CASSLAQGDTRRVTQYF	TGTGCCAGCAGCTTAGCCCAGGGCGACACAAGGAGGGTTACGCAGTATTTT
TRBV4-3	many	TRBJ2-1	.	CASSQVWQGKEREQFF	TGCGCCAGCAGCCAAGTCTGGCAGGGAAAAGAAAGAGAGCAGTTCTTC
TRBV5-8	.	TRBJ2-7	.	CASSLVWQGEYEQYF	TGTGCCAGCAGCTTGGTATGGCAGGGCGAGTACGAGCAGTACTTC
TRBV20-1	many	TRBJ2-7	.	CSARPNYEQYF	TGCAGTGCTAGACCGAACTACGAGCAGTACTTC
TRBV6-2/TRBV6-3	.	TRBJ2-7	.	CASSRVGARYEQYF	TGTGCCAGCAGTCGAGTGGGGGCGCGCTACGAGCAGTACTTC
TRBV6-2/TRBV6-3	.	TRBJ2-4	.	CVSSQGYIQYF	TGTGTCAGCAGCCAGGGGTACATTCAGTACTTC
TRBV30	.	TRBJ1-2	.	CAWSVYGQNYGYTF	TGTGCCTGGAGTGTATATGGACAGAACTATGGCTACACCTTC
TRBV7-9	.	TRBJ1-1	.	CTSSPPGNTEAFF	TGTACCAGCAGCCCTCCAGGAAACACTGAAGCTTTCTTT
TRBV5-1	many	TRBJ2-2	.	CASSSPHRDTGELFF	TGCGCCAGCAGCTCGCCCCACCGCGACACCGGGGAGCTGTTTTTT
TRBV7-2	.	TRBJ2-7	.	CASSMAPSSYEQYF	TGTGCCAGCAGCATGGCGCCGAGCTCCTACGAGCAGTACTTC
TRBV7-9	.	TRBJ1-4	.	CASSLDEGDREKLFF	TGTGCCAGCAGCTTAGACGAAGGGGATCGGGAAAAACTGTTTTTT
TRBV6-2/TRBV6-3	.	TRBJ2-7	.	CASSYSMGQNEQYF	TGTGCCAGCAGTTACTCGATGGGGCAGAACGAGCAGTACTTC
TRBV7-9	many	TRBJ2-1	.	CASSPRGTGDNEQFF	TGTGCCAGCAGCCCAAGGGGGACCGGCGACAATGAGCAGTTCTTC
TRBV6-2/TRBV6-3	many	TRBJ1-1	.	CASSYSNVEAFF	TGTGCCAGCAGTTACTCGAATGTTGAAGCTTTCTTT